These T cell receptor beta chains were read from a single sample in a study of CD8+ T cells in alopecia areata. Using immunoSEQ multiplex PCR, the repertoire was profiled, and TCRdb retains in-frame clones only, with some absent. The sample holds 100,000 or so clones, 55% to 75% seen once. Sequencing used CD8+ T cells sorted from blood, obtained between weeks 55 and 65, from a patient treated with tofacitinib. These TCRs come from a human donor with alopecia areata. Both conserved end residues are trimmed from each CDR3. Fields, in order: V gene, J gene, CDR3 protein.

v_gene: TRBV29-1
j_gene: TRBJ2-7
CDR3aa: SVSRQGARPYEQY

v_gene: TRBV2
j_gene: TRBJ1-5
CDR3aa: ASTRQKTFSNQPQH

v_gene: TRBV4-1
j_gene: TRBJ2-1
CDR3aa: ASSPSPRSNEQF

v_gene: TRBV6-6
j_gene: TRBJ1-2
CDR3aa: AIRTGLGYT

v_gene: TRBV29-1
j_gene: TRBJ1-2
CDR3aa: SVNEEGQGPTYGYT

v_gene: TRBV30
j_gene: TRBJ1-6
CDR3aa: AWGKGQGNSPLH

v_gene: TRBV27
j_gene: TRBJ1-1
CDR3aa: ASSLDVPGVTEAF

v_gene: TRBV4-2
j_gene: TRBJ2-3
CDR3aa: ASSPRAGGTDTQY

v_gene: TRBV29-1
j_gene: TRBJ1-2
CDR3aa: SGSDRVYGYT

v_gene: TRBV9
j_gene: TRBJ2-5
CDR3aa: ASNEGTASRWETQY

v_gene: TRBV7-9
j_gene: TRBJ1-2
CDR3aa: ASSGTGLGYT

v_gene: TRBV15
j_gene: TRBJ1-2
CDR3aa: ATEQSGGYT

v_gene: TRBV10-3
j_gene: TRBJ2-5
CDR3aa: ATSQGMETQY

v_gene: TRBV27
j_gene: TRBJ2-3
CDR3aa: ASSSGDTQY

v_gene: TRBV30
j_gene: TRBJ2-5
CDR3aa: AWSVEGPEETQY

v_gene: TRBV27
j_gene: TRBJ2-1
CDR3aa: ASSLGGSSYNEQF

v_gene: TRBV4-1
j_gene: TRBJ2-3
CDR3aa: ASRGASGGPIDTQY

v_gene: TRBV27
j_gene: TRBJ2-5
CDR3aa: ASSLWGTNQETQY

v_gene: TRBV6-5
j_gene: TRBJ2-5
CDR3aa: ASTGRETLQETQY

v_gene: TRBV7-3
j_gene: TRBJ2-3
CDR3aa: ASSLTIAATDTQY

v_gene: TRBV25-1
j_gene: TRBJ2-3
CDR3aa: ASTSIAVTDTQY

v_gene: TRBV30
j_gene: TRBJ1-5
CDR3aa: AWSVSGQYFNQPQH

v_gene: TRBV2
j_gene: TRBJ1-1
CDR3aa: ASKDREAF

v_gene: TRBV28
j_gene: TRBJ2-5
CDR3aa: ASSFITETQY

v_gene: TRBV29-1
j_gene: TRBJ2-2
CDR3aa: SVEGGQGRDTGELF

v_gene: TRBV19
j_gene: TRBJ1-6
CDR3aa: ASSPKAHRGGDSPLH

v_gene: TRBV4-2
j_gene: TRBJ2-2
CDR3aa: ASSPVADTGELF

v_gene: TRBV27
j_gene: TRBJ2-5
CDR3aa: ASSLINEETQY

v_gene: TRBV25-1
j_gene: TRBJ1-6
CDR3aa: ASSRTGEYSPLH

v_gene: TRBV4-1
j_gene: TRBJ2-1
CDR3aa: ASRGQGTYNEQF

v_gene: TRBV7-9
j_gene: TRBJ2-1
CDR3aa: ASSLVGGRQGINNEQF

v_gene: TRBV7-2
j_gene: TRBJ2-3
CDR3aa: ASSLPTWKRDRDPDTQY

v_gene: TRBV13
j_gene: TRBJ2-3
CDR3aa: ASSTTSVDTQY

v_gene: TRBV7-6
j_gene: TRBJ2-7
CDR3aa: ASSFPGAYEQY

v_gene: TRBV13
j_gene: TRBJ1-1
CDR3aa: ASSLGRTAEAF

v_gene: TRBV6-6
j_gene: TRBJ1-2
CDR3aa: ASGAGLGYT

v_gene: TRBV29-1
j_gene: TRBJ2-5
CDR3aa: SAPGQGRETQY

v_gene: TRBV4-1
j_gene: TRBJ2-7
CDR3aa: ASSLGTGTYEQY

v_gene: TRBV5-1
j_gene: TRBJ2-5
CDR3aa: ASSLPAEVQETQY

v_gene: TRBV5-1
j_gene: TRBJ2-2
CDR3aa: ASSTGQGRTGELF

v_gene: TRBV30
j_gene: TRBJ1-2
CDR3aa: AWTDRANYGYT

v_gene: TRBV4-1
j_gene: TRBJ1-5
CDR3aa: ASSQFGSNQPQH

v_gene: TRBV7-9
j_gene: TRBJ1-1
CDR3aa: ASSSPPRGGTEAF

v_gene: TRBV6-1
j_gene: TRBJ2-2
CDR3aa: ASSEAGDTGELF

v_gene: TRBV13
j_gene: TRBJ1-5
CDR3aa: ASSLGGQRQPQH